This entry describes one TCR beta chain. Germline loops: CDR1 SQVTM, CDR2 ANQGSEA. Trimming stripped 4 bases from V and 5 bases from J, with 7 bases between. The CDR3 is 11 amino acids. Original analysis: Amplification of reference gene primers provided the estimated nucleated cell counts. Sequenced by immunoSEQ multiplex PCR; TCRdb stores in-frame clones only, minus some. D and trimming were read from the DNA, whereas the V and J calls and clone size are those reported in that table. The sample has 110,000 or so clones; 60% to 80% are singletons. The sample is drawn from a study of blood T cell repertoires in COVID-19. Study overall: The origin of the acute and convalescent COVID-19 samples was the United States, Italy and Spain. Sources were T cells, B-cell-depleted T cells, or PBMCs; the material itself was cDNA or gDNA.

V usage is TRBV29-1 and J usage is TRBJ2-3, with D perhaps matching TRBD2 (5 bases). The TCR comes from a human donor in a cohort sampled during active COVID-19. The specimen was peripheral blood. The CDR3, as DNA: TGCAGCGTTGGGGCGGGAGATACGCAGTATTTT. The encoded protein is CSVGAGDTQYF.